This T cell receptor (beta chain) was sequenced during a study of radiation and T cells in renal cell carcinoma. The time point: blood 2 weeks post-SBRT. As for treatment: 15 Gy SBRT to primary tumor, nephrectomy 4 weeks later. Sequenced by immunoSEQ multiplex PCR; TCRdb stores in-frame clones only, minus some. The sample includes some 150,000 clones, around 90% of them seen just once. This CDR3 is built from 15 residues. J lost 3 bases, V lost 2 bases, and 6 bases had no gene match. Germline assignment: CDR1 SGHNT and CDR2 YYREEE (reference sequence). The chain couples TRBV5-4 to TRBJ1-2, with 8 bases that match TRBD1. Sequencing was performed on blood, taken from a patient whose treatment included radiotherapy and nephrectomy. The clonotype originates from a woman aged 45-65 years with renal cell carcinoma. In DNA, the CDR3 is TGTGCCAGCAGCTTCAGGGGGCAAGGGGACTATGGCTACACCTTC. Encoded protein: CASSFRGQGDYGYTF. The whole variable domain, remainder taken from reference TRBV5-4 and TRBJ1-2, is ETGVTQSPTHLIKTRGQQVTLRCSSQSGHNTVSWYQQALGQGPQFIFQYYREEENGRGNFPPRFSGLQFPNYSSELNVNALELDDSALYLCASSFRGQGDYGYTFGSGTRLTVV.